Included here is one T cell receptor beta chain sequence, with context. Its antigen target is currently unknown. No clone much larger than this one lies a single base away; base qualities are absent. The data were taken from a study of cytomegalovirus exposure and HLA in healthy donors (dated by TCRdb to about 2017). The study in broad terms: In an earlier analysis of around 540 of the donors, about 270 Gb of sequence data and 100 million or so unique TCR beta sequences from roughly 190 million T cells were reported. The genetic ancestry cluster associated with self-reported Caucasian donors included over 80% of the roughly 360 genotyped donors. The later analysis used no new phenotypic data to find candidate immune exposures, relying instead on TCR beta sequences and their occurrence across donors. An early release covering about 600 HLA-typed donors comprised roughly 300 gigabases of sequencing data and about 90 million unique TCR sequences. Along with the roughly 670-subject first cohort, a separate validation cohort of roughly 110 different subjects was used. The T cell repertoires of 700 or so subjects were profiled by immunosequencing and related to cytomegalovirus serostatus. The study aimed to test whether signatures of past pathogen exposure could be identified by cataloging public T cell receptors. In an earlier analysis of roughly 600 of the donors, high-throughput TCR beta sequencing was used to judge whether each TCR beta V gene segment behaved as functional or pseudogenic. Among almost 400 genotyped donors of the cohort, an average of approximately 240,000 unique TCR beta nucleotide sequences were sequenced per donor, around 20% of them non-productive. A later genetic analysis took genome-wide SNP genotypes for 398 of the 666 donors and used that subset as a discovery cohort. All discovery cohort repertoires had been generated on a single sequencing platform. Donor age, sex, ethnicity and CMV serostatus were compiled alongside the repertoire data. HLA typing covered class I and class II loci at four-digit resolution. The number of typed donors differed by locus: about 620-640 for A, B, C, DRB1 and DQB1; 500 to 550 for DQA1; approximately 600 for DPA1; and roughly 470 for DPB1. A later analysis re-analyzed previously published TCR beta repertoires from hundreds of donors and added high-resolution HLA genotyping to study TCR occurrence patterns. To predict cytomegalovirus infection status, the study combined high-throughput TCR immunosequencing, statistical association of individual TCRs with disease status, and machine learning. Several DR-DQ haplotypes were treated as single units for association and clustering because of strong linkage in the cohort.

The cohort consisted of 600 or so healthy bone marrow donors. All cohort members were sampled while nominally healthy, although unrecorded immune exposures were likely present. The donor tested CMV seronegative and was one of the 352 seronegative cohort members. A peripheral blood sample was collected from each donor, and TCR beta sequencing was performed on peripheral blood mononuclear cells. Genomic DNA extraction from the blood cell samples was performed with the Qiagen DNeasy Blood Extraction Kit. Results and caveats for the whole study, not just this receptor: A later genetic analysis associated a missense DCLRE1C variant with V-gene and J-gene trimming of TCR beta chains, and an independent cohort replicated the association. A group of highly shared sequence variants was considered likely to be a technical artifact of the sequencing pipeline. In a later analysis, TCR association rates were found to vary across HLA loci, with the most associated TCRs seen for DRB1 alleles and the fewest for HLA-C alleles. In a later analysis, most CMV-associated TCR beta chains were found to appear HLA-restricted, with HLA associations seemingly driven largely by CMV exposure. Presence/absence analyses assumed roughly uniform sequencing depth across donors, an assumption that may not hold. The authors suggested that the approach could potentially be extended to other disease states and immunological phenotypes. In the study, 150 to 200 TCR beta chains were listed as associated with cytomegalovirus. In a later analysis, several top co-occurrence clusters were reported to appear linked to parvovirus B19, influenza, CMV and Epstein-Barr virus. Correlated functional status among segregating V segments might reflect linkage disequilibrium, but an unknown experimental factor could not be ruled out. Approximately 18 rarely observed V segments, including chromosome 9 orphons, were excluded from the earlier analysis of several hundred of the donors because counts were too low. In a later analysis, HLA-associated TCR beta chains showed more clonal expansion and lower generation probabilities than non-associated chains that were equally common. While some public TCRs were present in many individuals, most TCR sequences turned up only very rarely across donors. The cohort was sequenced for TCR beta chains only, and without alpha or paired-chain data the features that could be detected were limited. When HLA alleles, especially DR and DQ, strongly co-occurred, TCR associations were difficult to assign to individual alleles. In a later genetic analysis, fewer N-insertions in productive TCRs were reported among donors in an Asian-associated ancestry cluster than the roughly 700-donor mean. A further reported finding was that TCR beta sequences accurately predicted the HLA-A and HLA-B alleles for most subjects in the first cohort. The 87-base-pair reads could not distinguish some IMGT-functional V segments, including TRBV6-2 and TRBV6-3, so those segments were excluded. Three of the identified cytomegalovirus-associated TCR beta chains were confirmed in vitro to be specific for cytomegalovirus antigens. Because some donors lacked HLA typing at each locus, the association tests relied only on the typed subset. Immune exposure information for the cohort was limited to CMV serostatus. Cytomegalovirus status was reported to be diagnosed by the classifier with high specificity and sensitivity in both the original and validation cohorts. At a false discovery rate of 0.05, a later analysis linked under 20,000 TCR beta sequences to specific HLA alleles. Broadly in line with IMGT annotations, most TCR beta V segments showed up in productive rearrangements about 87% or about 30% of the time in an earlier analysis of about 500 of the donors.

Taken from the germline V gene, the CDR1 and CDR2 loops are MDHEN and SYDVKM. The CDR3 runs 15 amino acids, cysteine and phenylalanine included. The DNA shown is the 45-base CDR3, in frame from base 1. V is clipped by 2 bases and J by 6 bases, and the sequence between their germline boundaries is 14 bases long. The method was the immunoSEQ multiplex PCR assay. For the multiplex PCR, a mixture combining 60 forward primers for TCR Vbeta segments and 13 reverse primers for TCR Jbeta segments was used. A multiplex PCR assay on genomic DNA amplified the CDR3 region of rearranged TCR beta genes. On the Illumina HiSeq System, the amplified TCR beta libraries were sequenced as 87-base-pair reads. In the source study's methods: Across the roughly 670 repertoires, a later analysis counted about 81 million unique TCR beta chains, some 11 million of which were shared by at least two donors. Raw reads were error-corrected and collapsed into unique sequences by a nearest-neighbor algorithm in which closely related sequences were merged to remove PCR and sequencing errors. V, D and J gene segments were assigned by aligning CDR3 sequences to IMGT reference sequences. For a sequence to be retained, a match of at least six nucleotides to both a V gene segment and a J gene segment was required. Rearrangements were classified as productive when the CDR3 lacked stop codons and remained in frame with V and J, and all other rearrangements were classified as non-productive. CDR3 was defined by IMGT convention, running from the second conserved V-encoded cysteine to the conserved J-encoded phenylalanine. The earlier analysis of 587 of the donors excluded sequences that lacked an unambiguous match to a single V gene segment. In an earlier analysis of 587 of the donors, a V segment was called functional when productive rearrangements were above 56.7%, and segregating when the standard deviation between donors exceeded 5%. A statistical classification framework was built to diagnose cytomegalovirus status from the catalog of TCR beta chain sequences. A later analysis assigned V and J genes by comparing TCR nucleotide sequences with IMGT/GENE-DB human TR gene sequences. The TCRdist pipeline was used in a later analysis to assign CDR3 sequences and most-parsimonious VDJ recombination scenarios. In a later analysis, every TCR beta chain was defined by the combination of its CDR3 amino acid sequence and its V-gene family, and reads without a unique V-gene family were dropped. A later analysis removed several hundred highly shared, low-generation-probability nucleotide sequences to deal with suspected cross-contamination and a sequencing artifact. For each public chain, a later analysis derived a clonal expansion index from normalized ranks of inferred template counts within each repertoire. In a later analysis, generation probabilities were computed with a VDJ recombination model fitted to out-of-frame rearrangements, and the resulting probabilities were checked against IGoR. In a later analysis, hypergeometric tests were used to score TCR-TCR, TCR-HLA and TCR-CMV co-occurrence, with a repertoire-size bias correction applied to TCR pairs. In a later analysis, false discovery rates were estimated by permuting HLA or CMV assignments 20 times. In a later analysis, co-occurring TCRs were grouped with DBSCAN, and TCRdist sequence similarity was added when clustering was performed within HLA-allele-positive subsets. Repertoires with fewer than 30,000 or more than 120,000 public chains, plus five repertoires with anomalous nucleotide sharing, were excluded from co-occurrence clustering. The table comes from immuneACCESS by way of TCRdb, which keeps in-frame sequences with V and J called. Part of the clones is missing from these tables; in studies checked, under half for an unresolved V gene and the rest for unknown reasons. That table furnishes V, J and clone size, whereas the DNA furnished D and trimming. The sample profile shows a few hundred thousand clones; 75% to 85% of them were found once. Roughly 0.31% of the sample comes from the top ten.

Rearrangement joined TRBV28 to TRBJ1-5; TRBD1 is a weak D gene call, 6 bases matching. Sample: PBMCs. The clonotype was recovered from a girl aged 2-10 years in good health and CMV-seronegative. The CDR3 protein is CASSLGGGAGQPQHF. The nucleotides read TGTGCCAGCAGTTTAGGTGGGGGGGCGGGTCAGCCCCAGCATTTT.